Listed below are T cell receptor beta chains from one sample, sequenced in a study of neurological immune-mediated disorders. TCRdb re-derived calls from the 5' RACE reads in MiXCR, one entry per CDR3 protein. The sample records approximately 100,000 distinct CDR3 sequences, 11% being singletons. The sample comprised PBMCs. The source is a female donor with HTLV-1-associated myelopathy (HAM/TSP). Each CDR3 is given with its conserved first and last residue. The D gene is left open where the match is weak. The size field is filled for only some rows; it gives once, few, many or a size class.

J: TRBJ2-7
V: TRBV20-1
size: -
D: -
CDR3: CSARPGPNNEQYF
DNA: TGCAGTGCTAGGCCGGGACCAAACAACGAGCAGTACTTC

J: TRBJ1-2
V: TRBV12-3/TRBV12-4
size: -
D: TRBD1
CDR3: CASTLMRGPTNYGYTF
DNA: TGTGCCAGCACCCTCATGAGGGGGCCAACAAACTATGGCTACACCTTC

J: TRBJ2-3
V: TRBV20-1
size: many
D: -
CDR3: CSALEDRTDTQYF
DNA: TGCAGTGCTTTAGAAGATCGCACAGATACGCAGTATTTT

J: TRBJ1-1
V: TRBV12-3/TRBV12-4
size: many
D: -
CDR3: CASSQQNRGNTEAFF
DNA: TGTGCCAGCAGTCAGCAAAACCGGGGAAACACTGAAGCTTTCTTT

J: TRBJ2-5
V: TRBV20-1
size: few
D: TRBD2
CDR3: CSARAGTSVETQYF
DNA: TGCAGTGCTAGGGCCGGGACTAGCGTTGAGACCCAGTACTTC

J: TRBJ2-2
V: TRBV7-9
size: many
D: -
CDR3: CASSTTGTHNKTNTGELFF
DNA: TGTGCCAGCAGCACTACCGGGACCCACAACAAAACGAACACCGGGGAGCTGTTTTTT

J: TRBJ1-2
V: TRBV12-3/TRBV12-4
size: many
D: -
CDR3: CASSLSNKAGDGYTF
DNA: TGTGCCAGCAGTTTATCAAACAAGGCCGGGGATGGCTACACCTTC

J: TRBJ2-1
V: TRBV20-1
size: many
D: TRBD1
CDR3: CSARGPGTGSTNEQFF
DNA: TGCAGTGCTAGGGGCCCCGGGACAGGGAGTACCAATGAGCAGTTCTTC

J: TRBJ1-1
V: TRBV10-3
size: many
D: TRBD1
CDR3: CAITPTQGANTEAFF
DNA: TGTGCCATCACCCCTACACAGGGGGCGAACACTGAAGCTTTCTTT

J: TRBJ1-1
V: TRBV4-1
size: many
D: -
CDR3: CASSQAVPGGRGTEAFF
DNA: TGCGCCAGCAGCCAAGCCGTCCCGGGGGGGAGAGGTACTGAAGCTTTCTTT

J: TRBJ1-6
V: TRBV20-1
size: many
D: -
CDR3: CSAILGHSPLHF
DNA: TGCAGTGCTATTCTTGGACATTCACCCCTCCACTTT

J: TRBJ1-5
V: TRBV28
size: -
D: -
CDR3: CASSPAQIQPQHF
DNA: TGTGCCAGCAGCCCCGCCCAGATTCAGCCCCAGCATTTT

J: TRBJ2-2
V: TRBV9
size: many
D: TRBD1
CDR3: CASSATGGRGAWTGELFF
DNA: TGTGCCAGCAGCGCTACAGGGGGCCGGGGGGCTTGGACCGGGGAGCTGTTTTTT

J: TRBJ2-6
V: TRBV12-3/TRBV12-4
size: many
D: -
CDR3: CASSLGRFSGANVLTF
DNA: TGTGCCAGCAGTCTGGGACGGTTCTCTGGGGCCAACGTCCTGACTTTC

J: TRBJ2-2
V: TRBV12-3/TRBV12-4
size: -
D: TRBD1
CDR3: CASSFKAGGATGELFF
DNA: TGTGCCAGCAGTTTTAAGGCAGGGGGAGCGACCGGGGAGCTGTTTTTT

J: TRBJ1-2
V: TRBV6-5
size: few
D: -
CDR3: CASSLLRGGAHGYTF
DNA: TGTGCCAGCAGCCTCCTAAGGGGGGGGGCGCATGGCTACACCTTC

J: TRBJ2-7
V: TRBV28
size: many
D: -
CDR3: CASRSREQYF
DNA: TGTGCCAGCAGGTCGCGTGAGCAGTACTTC

J: TRBJ2-3
V: TRBV5-6
size: many
D: -
CDR3: CASRGTRDYTDTQYF
DNA: TGTGCCAGCAGGGGCACTCGGGATTACACAGATACGCAGTATTTT

J: TRBJ2-1
V: TRBV7-9
size: -
D: TRBD1
CDR3: CASSWTGSGPYNEQFF
DNA: TGTGCCAGCAGCTGGACAGGGTCGGGGCCCTACAATGAGCAGTTCTTC

J: TRBJ1-1
V: TRBV7-9
size: many
D: -
CDR3: CASSSVNLNTEAFF
DNA: TGTGCCAGCAGCTCCGTGAATCTGAACACTGAAGCTTTCTTT

J: TRBJ1-2
V: TRBV5-5
size: many
D: -
CDR3: CASSLVGGLGYGYTF
DNA: TGTGCCAGCAGCTTGGTTGGGGGTCTGGGCTATGGCTACACCTTC

J: TRBJ2-5
V: TRBV15
size: many
D: -
CDR3: CATSRGDQETQYF
DNA: TGTGCTACCAGCAGGGGGGACCAAGAGACCCAGTACTTC

J: TRBJ2-7
V: TRBV7-7
size: -
D: TRBD1
CDR3: CASSLGTGSHEQYF
DNA: TGTGCCAGCAGCTTGGGGACAGGGTCCCACGAGCAGTACTTC

J: TRBJ1-1
V: TRBV12-3/TRBV12-4
size: many
D: -
CDR3: CASSLTEFTEAFF
DNA: TGTGCCAGCAGTCTCACTGAGTTCACTGAAGCTTTCTTT

J: TRBJ2-7
V: TRBV9
size: few
D: TRBD2
CDR3: CASSASGGRIGEQYF
DNA: TGTGCCAGCAGCGCCTCGGGGGGGAGGATCGGCGAGCAGTACTTC

J: TRBJ2-3
V: TRBV3-1
size: many
D: -
CDR3: CASSPRPLGADTQYF
DNA: TGTGCCAGCAGCCCCAGACCTCTAGGCGCAGATACGCAGTATTTT

J: TRBJ2-7
V: TRBV20-1
size: many
D: TRBD1
CDR3: CSAAGTGGREQYF
DNA: TGCAGTGCAGCCGGGACAGGGGGCCGCGAGCAGTACTTC

J: TRBJ2-5
V: TRBV5-4
size: many
D: TRBD2
CDR3: CASSQGLAGDQETQYF
DNA: TGTGCCAGCAGCCAGGGACTAGCGGGAGATCAAGAGACCCAGTACTTC

J: TRBJ2-2
V: TRBV5-1
size: many
D: -
CDR3: CASRRGTGELFF
DNA: TGCGCCAGCAGGCGGGGCACCGGGGAGCTGTTTTTT

J: TRBJ1-2
V: TRBV20-1
size: many
D: -
CDR3: CSAPTEGYGYTF
DNA: TGCAGTGCCCCGACAGAGGGCTATGGCTACACCTTC

J: TRBJ2-3
V: TRBV28
size: many
D: -
CDR3: CASRRSSTDTQYF
DNA: TGTGCCAGCCGCAGGTCTAGCACAGATACGCAGTATTTT

J: TRBJ2-7
V: TRBV6-2/TRBV6-3
size: many
D: -
CDR3: CASSPPPGSSYEQYF
DNA: TGTGCCAGCAGTCCCCCCCCGGGAAGCTCCTACGAGCAGTACTTC

J: TRBJ2-1
V: TRBV5-1
size: medium-sized
D: TRBD1
CDR3: CASSLVPRQGNEQFF
DNA: TGCGCCAGCAGCTTGGTTCCTAGACAGGGGAATGAGCAGTTCTTC

J: TRBJ2-7
V: TRBV28
size: -
D: -
CDR3: CASSLPSYKQYF
DNA: TGTGCCAGCAGTCTTCCGTCCTACAAGCAGTACTTC

J: TRBJ2-7
V: TRBV6-2/TRBV6-3
size: -
D: -
CDR3: CASSYSSIGLPGEQYF
DNA: TGTGCCAGCAGTTACTCGAGTATCGGACTGCCGGGCGAGCAGTACTTC

J: TRBJ2-7
V: TRBV5-1
size: many
D: TRBD1
CDR3: CASSLDRVPAYEQYF
DNA: TGCGCCAGCAGCCTCGACAGGGTGCCGGCCTACGAGCAGTACTTC

J: TRBJ2-5
V: TRBV5-6
size: many
D: -
CDR3: CASSLGGLETQYF
DNA: TGTGCCAGCAGCTTAGGAGGGTTAGAGACCCAGTACTTC

J: TRBJ1-4
V: TRBV5-1
size: -
D: -
CDR3: CASSFDSNEKLFF
DNA: TGCGCCAGCAGCTTCGACAGCAATGAAAAACTGTTTTTT

J: TRBJ2-7
V: TRBV20-1
size: many
D: -
CDR3: CSASRAHTYEQYF
DNA: TGCAGTGCTAGCAGGGCCCACACCTACGAGCAGTACTTC

J: TRBJ2-5
V: TRBV6-6
size: few
D: -
CDR3: CASGGPQETQYF
DNA: TGTGCCAGCGGGGGACCGCAAGAGACCCAGTACTTC

J: TRBJ2-7
V: TRBV11-2
size: many
D: -
CDR3: CASTDSTYSYEQYF
DNA: TGTGCCAGCACCGACTCAACCTACTCCTACGAGCAGTACTTC

J: TRBJ2-2
V: TRBV24-1
size: many
D: TRBD1
CDR3: CATSLGGQGTGELFF
DNA: TGTGCCACCAGCCTAGGAGGACAGGGCACCGGGGAGCTGTTTTTT

J: TRBJ1-4
V: TRBV20-1
size: many
D: -
CDR3: CSARDSRDNEKLFF
DNA: TGCAGTGCTAGAGATTCCAGGGATAATGAAAAACTGTTTTTT

J: TRBJ2-1
V: TRBV5-1
size: many
D: -
CDR3: CASSLASGPSYNEQFF
DNA: TGCGCCAGCAGCTTGGCAAGCGGCCCCTCCTACAATGAGCAGTTCTTC

J: TRBJ2-1
V: TRBV7-3
size: many
D: -
CDR3: CASSPKTGTLYNEQFF
DNA: TGTGCCAGCAGCCCGAAGACCGGGACACTCTACAATGAGCAGTTCTTC

J: TRBJ1-6
V: TRBV6-4
size: many
D: -
CDR3: CASRGAENNSPLHF
DNA: TGTGCCAGCAGAGGGGCCGAGAATAATTCACCCCTCCACTTT

J: TRBJ1-2
V: TRBV7-2
size: -
D: -
CDR3: CAGSLDRDPGVYGFTF
DNA: TGTGCCGGCAGCTTAGATCGGGACCCTGGCGTATATGGCTTCACCTTC

J: TRBJ2-1
V: TRBV5-1
size: many
D: TRBD2
CDR3: CASSRRLAGGQSSYNEQFF
DNA: TGCGCCAGCAGCAGAAGACTAGCGGGGGGCCAGAGCTCCTACAATGAGCAGTTCTTC

J: TRBJ2-1
V: TRBV12-3/TRBV12-4
size: many
D: TRBD2
CDR3: CASSLRSGGIDEQFF
DNA: TGTGCCAGCAGTTTACGGAGCGGGGGTATCGATGAGCAGTTCTTC

J: TRBJ2-1
V: TRBV5-1
size: many
D: TRBD2
CDR3: CASVLRSGGHNEQFF
DNA: TGCGCCAGCGTGTTGCGTAGCGGGGGGCACAATGAGCAGTTCTTC

J: TRBJ2-7
V: TRBV12-3/TRBV12-4
size: many
D: -
CDR3: CASSNGGEQYF
DNA: TGTGCCAGCTCAAACGGAGGGGAGCAGTACTTC

J: TRBJ1-5
V: TRBV5-1
size: few
D: -
CDR3: CASSWEGNQPQHF
DNA: TGCGCCAGCAGCTGGGAGGGGAATCAGCCCCAGCATTTT

J: TRBJ2-3
V: TRBV20-1
size: few
D: -
CDR3: CSARAVREADTQYF
DNA: TGCAGTGCTAGAGCGGTCCGGGAAGCAGATACGCAGTATTTT